The rows below give T cell receptor beta chains drawn from one sample of a study of T-cell memory formation after mild COVID-19. Via MiXCR, TCRdb re-called the 5' RACE reads, giving one row per CDR3 protein. The data contain more than 100,000 distinct CDR3 sequences, 5% to 6.5% of them singletons. What was sequenced was PBMCs or a T cell subset sorted from them (not recorded which). These receptors were taken from an adult woman who had mild COVID-19 (a few samples of this study predate the infection). Cell type and time point are not known. CDR3s include the opening cysteine and the closing phenylalanine or tryptophan. A D gene is named only where the DNA matches it firmly. Clone size appears in some rows only: once, few, many, or a class for an expanded clone.

CDR3 protein: CASSSDRVAGNTIYF; CDR3 DNA: TGTGCCAGCAGCTCCGACAGGGTCGCTGGAAACACCATATATTTT; J gene: TRBJ1-3; D gene: TRBD1; V gene: TRBV13; clone size: -
CDR3 protein: CASSGGPAPTDTQYF; CDR3 DNA: TGTGCCAGCAGCGGAGGGCCGGCCCCCACAGATACGCAGTATTTT; J gene: TRBJ2-3; D gene: -; V gene: TRBV7-2; clone size: -
CDR3 protein: CASTLGVSYEQYF; CDR3 DNA: TGTGCCAGCACCCTGGGGGTCAGCTACGAGCAGTACTTC; J gene: TRBJ2-7; D gene: -; V gene: TRBV5-5; clone size: -
CDR3 protein: CASSLSQVPNTEAFF; CDR3 DNA: TGCGCCAGCAGCTTGTCTCAGGTACCGAACACTGAAGCTTTCTTT; J gene: TRBJ1-1; D gene: -; V gene: TRBV5-1; clone size: many
CDR3 protein: CASSFGNSNYGYTF; CDR3 DNA: TGTGCCAGCAGCTTTGGAAACAGTAACTATGGCTACACCTTC; J gene: TRBJ1-2; D gene: -; V gene: TRBV7-9; clone size: -
CDR3 protein: CSARQGRENTIYF; CDR3 DNA: TGCAGTGCTAGACAGGGACGGGAAAACACCATATATTTT; J gene: TRBJ1-3; D gene: -; V gene: TRBV20-1; clone size: few
CDR3 protein: CSARAQGAGRQPQHF; CDR3 DNA: TGCAGTGCTAGAGCACAGGGGGCTGGCCGTCAGCCCCAGCATTTT; J gene: TRBJ1-5; D gene: TRBD1; V gene: TRBV20-1; clone size: few
CDR3 protein: CSAREPGRDTEAFF; CDR3 DNA: TGCAGTGCTAGAGAACCGGGTAGGGACACTGAAGCTTTCTTT; J gene: TRBJ1-1; D gene: -; V gene: TRBV20-1; clone size: few
CDR3 protein: CSAKDSGRGTGELFF; CDR3 DNA: TGCAGTGCTAAAGATAGCGGGAGAGGAACCGGGGAGCTGTTTTTT; J gene: TRBJ2-2; D gene: TRBD2; V gene: TRBV20-1; clone size: -
CDR3 protein: CASSYGTENSPLHF; CDR3 DNA: TGTGCCAGCAGCTACGGGACAGAGAATTCACCCCTCCACTTT; J gene: TRBJ1-6; D gene: TRBD1; V gene: TRBV3-1; clone size: -
CDR3 protein: CSVEREDTQYF; CDR3 DNA: TGCAGCGTTGAACGGGAAGATACGCAGTATTTT; J gene: TRBJ2-3; D gene: -; V gene: TRBV29-1; clone size: -
CDR3 protein: CASSAGAAETQYF; CDR3 DNA: TGTGCCAGCAGCGCTGGCGCCGCAGAGACCCAGTACTTC; J gene: TRBJ2-5; D gene: -; V gene: TRBV7-3; clone size: many
CDR3 protein: CASSLPGANVLTF; CDR3 DNA: TGTGCCAGCAGCCTCCCTGGGGCCAACGTCCTGACTTTC; J gene: TRBJ2-6; D gene: -; V gene: TRBV7-2; clone size: many
CDR3 protein: CASSLGPGGTEAFF; CDR3 DNA: TGCGCCAGCAGCTTGGGTCCGGGTGGCACTGAAGCTTTCTTT; J gene: TRBJ1-1; D gene: -; V gene: TRBV5-1; clone size: many
CDR3 protein: CSARRTGAMNTEAFF; CDR3 DNA: TGCAGTGCTAGGAGGACAGGGGCCATGAACACTGAAGCTTTCTTT; J gene: TRBJ1-1; D gene: TRBD1; V gene: TRBV20-1; clone size: -
CDR3 protein: CSAPPSGSYEQYF; CDR3 DNA: TGCAGTGCCCCCCCCAGCGGGAGCTACGAGCAGTACTTC; J gene: TRBJ2-7; D gene: TRBD2; V gene: TRBV20-1; clone size: many
CDR3 protein: CSARAERQFREQYF; CDR3 DNA: TGCAGTGCTAGAGCAGAAAGACAGTTCAGAGAGCAGTACTTC; J gene: TRBJ2-7; D gene: -; V gene: TRBV20-1; clone size: -
CDR3 protein: CSVGAGDEAQYF; CDR3 DNA: TGCAGCGTTGGGGCAGGGGACGAGGCCCAGTACTTC; J gene: TRBJ2-5; D gene: -; V gene: TRBV29-1; clone size: few